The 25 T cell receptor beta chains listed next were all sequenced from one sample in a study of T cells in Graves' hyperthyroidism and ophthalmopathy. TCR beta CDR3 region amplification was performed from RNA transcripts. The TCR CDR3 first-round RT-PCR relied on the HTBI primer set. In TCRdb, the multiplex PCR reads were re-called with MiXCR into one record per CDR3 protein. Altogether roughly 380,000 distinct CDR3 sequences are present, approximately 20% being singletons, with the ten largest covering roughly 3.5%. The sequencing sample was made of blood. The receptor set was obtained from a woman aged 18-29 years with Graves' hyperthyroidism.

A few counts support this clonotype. The CDR3 coding sequence is TGCGCCAGCAGCCAAGGAACGACGGATGGCTACACCTTC. Protein: CASSQGTTDGYTF. This chain joins TRBV4-1 and TRBJ1-2; D is ambiguous. The V end was cut by 1 base, the J end by 6 bases, with 9 bases between. The CDR3 is 13 residues long. Germline assignment: CDR1 MGHRA and CDR2 YSYEKL.

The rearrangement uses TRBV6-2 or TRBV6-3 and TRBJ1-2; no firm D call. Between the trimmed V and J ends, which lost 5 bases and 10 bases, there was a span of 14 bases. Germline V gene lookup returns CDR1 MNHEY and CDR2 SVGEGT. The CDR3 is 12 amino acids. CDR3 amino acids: CASSKTRRVYTF. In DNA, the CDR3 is TGTGCCAGCAGTAAAACGCGGAGGGTCTACACCTTC.

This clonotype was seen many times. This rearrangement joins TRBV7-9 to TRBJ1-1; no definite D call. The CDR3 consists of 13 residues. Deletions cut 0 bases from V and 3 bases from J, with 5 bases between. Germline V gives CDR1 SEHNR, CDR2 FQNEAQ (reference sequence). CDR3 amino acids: CASSLASDTEAFF. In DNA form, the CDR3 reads TGTGCCAGCAGCTTAGCGAGCGACACTGAAGCTTTCTTT. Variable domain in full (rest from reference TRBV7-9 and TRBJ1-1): DTGVSQNPRHKITKRGQNVTFRCDPISEHNRLYWYRQTLGQGPEFLTYFQNEAQLEKSRLLSDRFSAERPKGSFSTLEIQRTEQGDSAMYLCASSLASDTEAFFGQGTRLTVV.

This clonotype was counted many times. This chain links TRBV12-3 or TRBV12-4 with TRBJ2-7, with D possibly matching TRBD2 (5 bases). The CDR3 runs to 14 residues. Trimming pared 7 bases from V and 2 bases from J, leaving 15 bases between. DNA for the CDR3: TGTGCCAGCACCGAGAGTTTCGGGGCCTACGAGCAGTACTTC. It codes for CASTESFGAYEQYF.

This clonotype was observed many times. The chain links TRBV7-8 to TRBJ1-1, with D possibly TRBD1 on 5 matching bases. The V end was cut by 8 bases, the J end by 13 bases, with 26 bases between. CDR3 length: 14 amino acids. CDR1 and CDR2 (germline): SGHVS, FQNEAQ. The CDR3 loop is CASAAGEGLSLGFF. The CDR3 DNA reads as TGTGCCAGCGCGGCGGGGGAAGGTCTGAGCTTGGGTTTCTTT.

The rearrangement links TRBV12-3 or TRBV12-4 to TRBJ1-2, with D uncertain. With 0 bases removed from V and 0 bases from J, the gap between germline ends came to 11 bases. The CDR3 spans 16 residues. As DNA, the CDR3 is TGTGCCAGCAGTTTAGCTAGGGCTCAGGCTAACTATGGCTACACCTTC. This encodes CASSLARAQANYGYTF.

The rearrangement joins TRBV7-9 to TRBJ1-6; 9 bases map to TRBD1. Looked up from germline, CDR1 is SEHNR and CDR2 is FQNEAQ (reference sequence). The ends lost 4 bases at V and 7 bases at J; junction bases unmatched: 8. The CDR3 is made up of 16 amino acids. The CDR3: CASSSGLTGGNSPLHF. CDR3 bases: TGTGCCAGCAGCTCCGGGCTGACAGGGGGGAATTCACCCCTCCACTTT.

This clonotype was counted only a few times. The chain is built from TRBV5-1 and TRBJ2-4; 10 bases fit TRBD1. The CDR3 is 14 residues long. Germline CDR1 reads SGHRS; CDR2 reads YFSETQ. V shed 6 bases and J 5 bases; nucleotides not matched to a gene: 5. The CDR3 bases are TGCGCCAGCACCGACAGGGGGCCCCAAAACATTCAGTACTTC. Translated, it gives CASTDRGPQNIQYF. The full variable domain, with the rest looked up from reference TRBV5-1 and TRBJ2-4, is KAGVTQTPRYLIKTRGQQVTLSCSPISGHRSVSWYQQTPGQGLQFLFEYFSETQRNKGNFPGRFSGRQFSNSRSEMNVSTLELGDSALYLCASTDRGPQNIQYFGAGTRLSVL.

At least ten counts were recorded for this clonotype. CDR3 loop: CASRGASLVGDTF. The CDR3 DNA sequence: TGTGCCAGCAGGGGGGCATCTCTAGTAGGGGACACCTTC. V is TRBV6-1 and J is TRBJ1-2; maybe TRBD1 (6 bases). CDR1 and CDR2 from the germline V gene are MNHNS and SASEGT. The CDR3 totals 13 residues. Between the trimmed V and J ends, which lost 6 bases and 12 bases, there was a span of 20 bases.

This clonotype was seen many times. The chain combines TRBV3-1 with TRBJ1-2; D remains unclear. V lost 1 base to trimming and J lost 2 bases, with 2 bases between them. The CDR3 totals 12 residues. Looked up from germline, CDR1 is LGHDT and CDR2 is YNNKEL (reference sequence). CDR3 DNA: TGTGCCAGCAGCCAAGTGAACTATGGCTACACCTTC. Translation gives CASSQVNYGYTF.

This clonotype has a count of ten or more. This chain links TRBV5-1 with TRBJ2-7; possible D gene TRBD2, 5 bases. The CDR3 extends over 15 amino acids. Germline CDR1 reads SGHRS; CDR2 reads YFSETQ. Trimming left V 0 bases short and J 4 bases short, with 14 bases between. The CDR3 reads CASSLDGSGMYEQYF. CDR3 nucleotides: TGCGCCAGCAGCTTGGACGGGTCGGGAATGTACGAGCAGTACTTC.

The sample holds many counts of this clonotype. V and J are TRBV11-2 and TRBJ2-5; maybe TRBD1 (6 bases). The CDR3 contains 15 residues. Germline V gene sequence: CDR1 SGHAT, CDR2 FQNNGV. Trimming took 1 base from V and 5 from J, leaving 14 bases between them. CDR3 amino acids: CASSLAPTGFETQYF. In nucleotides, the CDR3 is TGTGCCAGCAGCTTAGCCCCCACAGGGTTTGAGACCCAGTACTTC. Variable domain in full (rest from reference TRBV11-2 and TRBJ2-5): EAGVAQSPRYKIIEKRQSVAFWCNPISGHATLYWYQQILGQGPKLLIQFQNNGVVDDSQLPKDRFSAERLKGVDSTLKIQPAKLEDSAVYLCASSLAPTGFETQYFGPGTRLLVL.

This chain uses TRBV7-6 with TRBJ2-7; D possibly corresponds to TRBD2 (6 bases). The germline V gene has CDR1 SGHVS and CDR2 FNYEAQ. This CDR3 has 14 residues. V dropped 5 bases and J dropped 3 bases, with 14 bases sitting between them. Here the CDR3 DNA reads TGTGCCAGCAGCAAGGACGGGGGACGCTACGAGCAGTACTTC. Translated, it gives CASSKDGGRYEQYF.

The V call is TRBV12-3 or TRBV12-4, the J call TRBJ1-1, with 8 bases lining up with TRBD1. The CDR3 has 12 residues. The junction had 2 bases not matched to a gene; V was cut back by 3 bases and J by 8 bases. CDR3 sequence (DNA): TGTGCCAGCAGTTTGAGGGACAGGGAAGCTTTCTTT. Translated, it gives CASSLRDREAFF.

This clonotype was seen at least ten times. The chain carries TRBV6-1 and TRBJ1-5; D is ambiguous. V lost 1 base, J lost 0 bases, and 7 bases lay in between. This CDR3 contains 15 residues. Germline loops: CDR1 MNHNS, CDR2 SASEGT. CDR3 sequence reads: CASSEGPDSNQPQHF. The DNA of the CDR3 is TGTGCCAGCAGTGAAGGGCCAGATAGCAATCAGCCCCAGCATTTT.

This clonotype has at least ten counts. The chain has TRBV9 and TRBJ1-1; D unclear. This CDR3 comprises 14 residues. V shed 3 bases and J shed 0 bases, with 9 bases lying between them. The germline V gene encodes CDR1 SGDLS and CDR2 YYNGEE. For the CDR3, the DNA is TGTGCCAGCAGCGCTCACACTATGAACACTGAAGCTTTCTTT. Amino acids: CASSAHTMNTEAFF.

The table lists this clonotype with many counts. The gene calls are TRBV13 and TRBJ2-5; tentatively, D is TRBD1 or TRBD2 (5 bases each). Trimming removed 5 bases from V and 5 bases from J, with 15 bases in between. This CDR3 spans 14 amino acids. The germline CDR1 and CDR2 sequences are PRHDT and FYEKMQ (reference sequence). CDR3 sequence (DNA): TGTGCCAGCAGCCTTGGGATTGGGACGGAGACCCAGTACTTC. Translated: CASSLGIGTETQYF.

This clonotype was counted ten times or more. The CDR3 reads CASTRLGLSGANVLTF. CDR3 DNA: TGTGCCAGCACCCGATTGGGGCTCTCTGGGGCCAACGTCCTGACTTTC. This rearrangement joins TRBV9 to TRBJ2-6; a possible D gene is TRBD1 (5 bases). V shed 6 bases and J shed 0 bases, with 13 bases lying between them. Germline CDR1 SGDLS, CDR2 YYNGEE. The CDR3 loop spans 16 amino acids.

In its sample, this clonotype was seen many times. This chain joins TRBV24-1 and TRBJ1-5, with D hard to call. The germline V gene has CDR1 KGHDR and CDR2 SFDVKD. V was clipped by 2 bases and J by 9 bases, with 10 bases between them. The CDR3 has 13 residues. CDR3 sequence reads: CATSDYDGWPQHF. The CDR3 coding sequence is TGTGCCACCAGTGATTATGACGGCTGGCCCCAGCATTTT.

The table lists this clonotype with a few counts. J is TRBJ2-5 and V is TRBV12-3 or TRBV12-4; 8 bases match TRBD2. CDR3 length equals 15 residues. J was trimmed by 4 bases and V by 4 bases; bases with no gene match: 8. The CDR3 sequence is CASSSRSGGRETQYF. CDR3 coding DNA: TGTGCCAGCAGTTCCAGATCGGGGGGGCGAGAGACCCAGTACTTC.

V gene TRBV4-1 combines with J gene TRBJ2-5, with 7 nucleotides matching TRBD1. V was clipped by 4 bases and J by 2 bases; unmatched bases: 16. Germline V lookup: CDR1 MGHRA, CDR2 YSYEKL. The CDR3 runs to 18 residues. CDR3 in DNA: TGCGCCAGCAGCCCCGGCAAGATCTCGACAGGGCTACAAGAGACCCAGTACTTC. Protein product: CASSPGKISTGLQETQYF.

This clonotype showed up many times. CDR3 residues: CASSPSRYEQYF. The CDR3 region has the DNA TGTGCCAGCAGCCCCTCCAGGTACGAGCAGTACTTC. The V call is TRBV11-2, the J call TRBJ2-7; D ambiguous. V lost 5 bases and J lost 4, with 9 bases in between. The germline V gene encodes CDR1 SGHAT and CDR2 FQNNGV. The CDR3 length is 12 residues.

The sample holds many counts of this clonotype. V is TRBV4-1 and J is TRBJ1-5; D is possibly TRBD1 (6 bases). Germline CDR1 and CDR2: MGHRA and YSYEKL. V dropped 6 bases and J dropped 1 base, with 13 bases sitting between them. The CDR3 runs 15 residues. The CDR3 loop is CASSQQGRSNQPQHF. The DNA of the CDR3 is TGCGCCAGCAGTCAACAGGGTAGGAGCAATCAGCCCCAGCATTTT.

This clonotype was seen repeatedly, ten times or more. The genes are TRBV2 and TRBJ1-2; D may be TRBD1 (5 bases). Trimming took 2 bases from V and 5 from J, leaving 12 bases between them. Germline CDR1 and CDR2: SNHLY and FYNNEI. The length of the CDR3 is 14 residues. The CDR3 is CASSEFRVQYGYTF. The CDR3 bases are TGTGCCAGCAGTGAATTCAGGGTTCAATATGGCTACACCTTC.

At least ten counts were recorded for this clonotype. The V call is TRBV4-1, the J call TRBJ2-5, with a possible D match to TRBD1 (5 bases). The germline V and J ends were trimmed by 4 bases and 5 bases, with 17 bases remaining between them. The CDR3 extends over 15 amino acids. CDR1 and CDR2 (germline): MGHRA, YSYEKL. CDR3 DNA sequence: TGCGCCAGCAGCCTAGGACACAGTGGCGGTGAGACCCAGTACTTC. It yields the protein CASSLGHSGGETQYF.